The entry below gives a single T cell receptor beta chain sequence along with its context. In the original processing: Reference gene primer amplification gave estimated nucleated cell counts. Produced via immunoSEQ multiplex PCR; TCRdb's table is partial and in-frame only. Clonal size and the V and J genes are those of that table, whereas D and trimming came from the DNA. The data show over 130,000 clones, around 81% seen once. This record comes from a study of blood T cell repertoires in COVID-19. Study-level information: Material from acute and convalescent COVID-19 was sourced from the United States, Italy and Spain. Nucleic acid was either cDNA or gDNA, and it came from T cells, B-cell-depleted T cells, or PBMCs.

This CDR3 region has 15 residues. Germline CDR1 is ENHRY and CDR2 is SYGVKD. The ends lost 10 bases at V and 1 base at J; junction bases unmatched: 8. The origin of this receptor is a woman in her fifties or sixties with acute or convalescent COVID-19. The chain uses TRBV10-3 and TRBJ2-3; 10 bases agree with TRBD1. The sequencing sample was made of peripheral blood. The DNA for the CDR3 is TGTGCCACAAAAGGGGGGACAGGGGGCACAGATACGCAGTATTTT. Translating it yields CATKGGTGGTDTQYF.